This TCR beta chain originates from a study of T cells in narcolepsy. Study-wide background: Donors had narcolepsy type 1 or type 2, or were healthy controls. Study-level points and caveats: Some memory CD4+ repertoires had no autoreactive clone sequences. Autoreactive HCRT-specific and TRIB2-specific clonotypes were marked in same-patient CSF-versus-blood CD4+ comparisons. Healthy controls reportedly lacked the autoreactive clonotypes serially found in patients' blood.

This clone was found once. Its cognate antigen is unknown. Clones were read by immunoSEQ multiplex PCR, and TCRdb kept only the in-frame ones, dropping some. Among about 31,000 clones listed, about 77% were seen once. This receptor was taken from a human donor with narcolepsy. The sample taken for sequencing was CD45RA- memory CD4+ T cells from PBMCs.

As DNA, the CDR3 is TGTGCCACCGAGGACAGGGGTCACACCGGGGAGCTGTTTTTT. It yields the protein CATEDRGHTGELFF. V usage is TRBV6-1 and J usage is TRBJ2-2; 9 bases match TRBD1. There are 14 residues in the CDR3. Looked up from germline, CDR1 is MNHNS and CDR2 is SASEGT. V shed 10 bases and J 3 bases; nucleotides not matched to a gene: 6.